The 4 T cell receptor beta chains in this list originate from one sample, sequenced in a study of blood T cell repertoires in COVID-19. Libraries were prepared by immunoSEQ multiplex PCR; TCRdb keeps only in-frame clonotypes and omits some of them. The repertoire holds nearly 200,000 clones, with just under 85% as singletons. Sequenced material: peripheral blood. All receptors come from a human donor with acute or convalescent COVID-19. The donor label of this sample is uncertain.

The rearrangement joins TRBV7-2 to TRBJ2-5; D is possibly TRBD2 (6 bases). V gave up 1 base and J gave up 1 base, with 22 bases separating them. Germline V gene lookup returns CDR1 SGHTA and CDR2 FQGNSA. CDR3 size: 19 residues. The DNA for the CDR3 is TGTGCCAGCAGCTTAGAGAGTCGCGGGGTACGGGGAGTCCAAGAGACCCAGTACTTC. As protein: CASSLESRGVRGVQETQYF.

As regards this clone: Distinct nucleotide sequences in the sample also encode this CDR3. The rearrangement links TRBV5-1 to TRBJ2-2; D call uncertain. This CDR3 region has 15 residues. Germline CDR1 is SGHRS and CDR2 is YFSETQ. V lost 0 bases to trimming and J lost 1 base, with 7 bases between them. In DNA form, the CDR3 reads TGCGCCAGCAGCTTGGGGTCACAGAACACCGGGGAGCTGTTTTTT. It yields the protein CASSLGSQNTGELFF.

The chain has TRBV27 and TRBJ2-7, with D possibly TRBD1 on 6 matching bases. Germline V gene data show CDR1 as MNHEY and CDR2 as SMNVEV (reference sequence). V gave up 1 base and J gave up 7 bases, with 26 bases separating them. CDR3 length: 18 residues. CDR3: CASSLYGARGQGSREQYF. The CDR3 nucleotides are TGTGCCAGCAGTTTATATGGGGCGAGGGGCCAGGGGTCGCGTGAGCAGTACTTC.

This clone was seen just once. The chain combines TRBV28 with TRBJ2-7; TRBD2 agrees at 10 bases. This CDR3 is 19 amino acids long. Germline assignment: CDR1 MDHEN and CDR2 SYDVKM. V dropped 3 bases and J dropped 2; count of bases not matched to a gene: 16. The CDR3 reads CASSFRTSAVGLATYEQYF. The CDR3 bases are TGTGCCAGCAGTTTTCGAACCTCGGCGGTGGGACTAGCGACCTACGAGCAGTACTTC.